There are many counts of the clone carrying this TCR beta chain. Patients were all untreated before their thyroid surgery. The sample is drawn from a study of metastatic and nonmetastatic thyroid tumors. At the level of the study: For malignant and benign thyroid patients, tumor or nodule tissue and blood were the sources whose repertoires were compared.

Deletions cut 2 bases from V and 5 bases from J, with 11 bases between. The CDR3 extends over 14 amino acids. Germline V lookup: CDR1 SGHVS, CDR2 FNYEAQ. TCRdb reprocessed the PCR reads via MiXCR. The sample contains about 19,000 clones, roughly 25% of which appear only once. The sequence was obtained from a male donor with papillary thyroid cancer or a benign thyroid nodule (not recorded which). Some clones in this sample may be carry-over from other donors' samples. The sequenced material came from blood. The chain employs TRBV7-6 and TRBJ2-3; tentatively, D is TRBD1 (5 bases). In nucleotides, the CDR3 is TGTGCCAGCAGCTTAATTTCCAGGGAAGATACGCAGTATTTT. Translation: CASSLISREDTQYF.